Here is one TCR beta chain with its context. The entry originates in a study of blood T cell repertoires in COVID-19. Looking at the study overall: COVID-19 samples, acute and convalescent, were from the United States, Italy and Spain.

Seattle-derived patients entered the study during active infection and were followed longitudinally. In the study's own analysis: The assay estimated nucleated cells by amplifying reference gene primers. The protocol was immunoSEQ multiplex PCR, while the TCRdb copy is restricted to in-frame clones and leaves out a portion. The D gene and trimming were derived from the DNA, and the V and J assignments and clone size from that table. The data show around 280,000 clones, 88% seen once. The sequenced sample consisted of peripheral blood. This TCR was sampled from a woman in her 30s with COVID-19, enrolled during active disease.

The CDR3 reads CASSLERGLSYEQYF. The CDR3 DNA follows: TGTGCCAGCAGCTTAGAGCGGGGTCTCTCCTACGAGCAGTACTTC. This chain connects TRBV11-2 to TRBJ2-7, with D perhaps matching TRBD2 (6 bases). The V and J ends lost 0 bases and 0 bases respectively, with 9 bases between them. The CDR3 extends over 15 amino acids. The germline CDR1 and CDR2 sequences are SGHAT and FQNNGV.